The subject of this entry is one TCR beta chain. Antigen specificity is unknown. A multiplex PCR was run with 60 Vbeta primers and 13 Jbeta primers. Some clones are missing from TCRdb's copy, which holds only in-frame ones; the method was immunoSEQ multiplex PCR. The sample consists of some 130,000 clones, roughly 80% of them appearing once. The data belong to a study of cytomegalovirus exposure and HLA in healthy donors. Overall study results and limits: Within an earlier analysis, most TCR beta V segments proved productive either about 87% or about 30% of the time.

The TCR was taken from a man between 18 and 29 years old in good health and CMV-seronegative. Sample: PBMCs.

The CDR3 bases are TGTGCCAGCAGTTTAGTGCAGAATCAGCCCCAGCATTTT. It translates to CASSLVQNQPQHF. This rearrangement joins TRBV28 to TRBJ1-5; no firm D call. The CDR3 covers 13 residues. V lost 2 bases to trimming and J lost 4 bases, with 6 bases between them. Per germline, CDR1 MDHEN and CDR2 SYDVKM.